This TCR beta chain originates from a study of cytotoxic CD8 clonotypes in ibrutinib-treated CLL. Comments on this clone: As yet, its antigen is unknown.

Investigators sought sequencing depths of between 1 in 200,000 and 1 in 1 million T cells. The table came from immunoSEQ multiplex PCR; TCRdb's copy has only in-frame clones and leaves some out. The table shows some 150,000 clones, with about 72% occurring only once. General observations from the study: Progressing patients had sampling times that differed from those of sustained-remission patients. The study found clonality rose at ibrutinib response, then fell toward baseline at progression. While tracking circulating CD8+ T-cell counts, baseline clonality exceeded that of age-matched healthy donors.

The sequence derives from a human donor with chronic lymphocytic leukemia. The sample here was PBMCs, taken after 12 months of ibrutinib treatment.

CDR3 protein: CASSVLADTQYF. The CDR3 DNA reads as TGTGCCAGCAGCGTCCTCGCAGATACGCAGTATTTT. V and J are TRBV9 and TRBJ2-3; no definite D call. The CDR3 has 12 amino acids. Trimming cost V 2 bases and J 4 bases, with 5 bases left between them. Germline values: CDR1 SGDLS, CDR2 YYNGEE.